These 29 T cell receptor beta chains share one sample of origin, sequenced in a study of blood T cells in healthy people across ages. Sample-barcoded 5' priming and a J-beta primer mix drove a second PCR of roughly 6 to 12 cycles. TCRdb re-analysed the 5' RACE reads in MiXCR, keeping a single row per CDR3 protein. The sample has some 900,000 distinct CDR3 sequences; more than 25% are singletons. Sequencing was done on a sample of blood. The receptors come from a woman at least 80 years old in good health.

This clonotype occurred many times. V gene TRBV12-3 or TRBV12-4 combines with J gene TRBJ2-7; D gene ambiguous. Trimming removed 2 bases from V and 0 bases from J, with 8 bases in between. This CDR3 is built from 14 residues. The CDR3 reads CASSLWPTSYEQYF. The DNA for the CDR3 is TGTGCCAGCAGTTTATGGCCTACCTCCTACGAGCAGTACTTC.

The chain combines TRBV7-3 with TRBJ2-5, with unresolved D. The length of the CDR3 is 14 residues. V lost 5 bases and J 1 base, leaving 11 bases between the germline ends. Germline CDR1 and CDR2: SGHTA and FQGTGA. This chain's CDR3 is CASSPSGPQETQYF. The CDR3 DNA is TGTGCCAGCAGCCCCTCAGGCCCCCAAGAGACCCAGTACTTC.

The sample holds one count of this clonotype. The CDR3 nucleotides read TGTGCCAGCAGCTTAAGAGTGTCCAAAAACATTCAGTACTTC. Translating it yields CASSLRVSKNIQYF. V usage is TRBV7-8 and J usage is TRBJ2-4; D gene ambiguous. CDR3 length equals 14 residues. Trimming removed 2 bases from V and 2 bases from J, with 7 bases in between. Germline V CDR1 and CDR2: SGHVS, FQNEAQ. Drawing the rest from reference TRBV7-8 and TRBJ2-4, the complete variable domain is GAGVSQSPRYKVAKRGQDVALRCDPISGHVSLFWYQQALGQGPEFLTYFQNEAQLDKSGLPSDRFFAERPEGSVSTLKIQRTQQEDSAVYLCASSLRVSKNIQYFGAGTRLSVL.

Turning to this clonotype: A single base separates this from a much larger clone, so it may be a read error. This sequence joins TRBV6-2 or TRBV6-3 and TRBJ2-5, with D perhaps matching TRBD1 (6 bases). The J call may not be correct, given that the DNA end is closer to TRBJ2-7. The CDR3 spans 13 residues. Per the germline V gene, CDR1 is MNHEY and CDR2 is SVGEGT. In DNA, the CDR3 is TGTGCCACCGGGACAAGGGGCCTCTACGAGCAGTACTTC. It codes for CATGTRGLYEQYF.

This clonotype has at least ten counts. V usage is TRBV20-1 and J usage is TRBJ1-2, with no clear D. In germline, CDR1 is DFQATT, CDR2 SNEGSKA (reference sequence). This CDR3 is 16 amino acids long. V shed 2 bases and J shed 6 bases, with 22 bases lying between them. CDR3 nucleotide sequence: TGCAGTGCTAGAATGATTTCGCCAGTGGGTAGTGATGGCTACACCTTC. Amino acid sequence: CSARMISPVGSDGYTF.

This clonotype was recorded many times. The chain links TRBV5-1 to TRBJ1-1, with D tentatively TRBD1 (5 bases). This CDR3 contains 16 residues. CDR1 SGHRS and CDR2 YFSETQ come from the germline V gene. V was clipped by 4 bases and J by 6 bases, with 22 bases between them. CDR3 in amino acids: CASSPGYPSTDAEAFF. CDR3 nucleotide sequence: TGCGCCAGCAGCCCAGGGTATCCATCAACAGACGCTGAAGCTTTCTTT.

The genes are TRBV15 and TRBJ1-3; D remains ambiguous. The CDR3 length is 15 residues. Trimming took 0 bases from V and 4 from J, leaving 10 bases between them. Germline loops: CDR1 LNHNV, CDR2 YYDKDF (reference sequence). The CDR3, as DNA: TGTGCCACCAGCAGAGAGGCAGGCTCCGGAAACACCATATATTTT. Amino acids: CATSREAGSGNTIYF.

This clonotype came up a few times. Since a much larger clone is just one base distant, this may be a read error. The chain joins TRBV7-2 to TRBJ2-1; 7 bases are a match to TRBD1. The V gene's germline CDR1 is SGHTA and CDR2 FQGNSA. The CDR3 is made up of 13 amino acids. The CDR3 loop reads CVSSPDLRQGLFF. The CDR3 bases are TGTGTCAGCAGCCCTGACTTAAGACAGGGTCTGTTCTTC.

This clonotype was picked up a small number of times. The chain couples TRBV6-5 to TRBJ2-7, with D tentatively TRBD2 (5 bases). Trimming left V 4 bases short and J 2 bases short, with 9 bases between. This CDR3 spans 13 amino acids. Germline V CDR1 and CDR2: MNHEY, SVGAGI. The CDR3 sequence: CASSSGKTYEQYF. The CDR3 bases are TGTGCCAGCAGTTCGGGAAAAACCTACGAGCAGTACTTC.

Comments on this clonotype: A much larger clone differs from this one at a single base, so this may be a read error. The chain is built from TRBV21-1 and TRBJ2-5; the table assigns TRBD1, which was not confirmed against the DNA. TRBV21-1 is a pseudogene locus. This CDR3 has 18 amino acids. Written as DNA, the CDR3 is TGTGCCAGCAGCAAAGCGCTTTTCTCGGACAGGCCCTTGATTGAGCAGTACTTC. This sequence encodes CASSKALFSDRPLIEQYF.

The chain recombines TRBV11-2 with TRBJ1-2; 11 nucleotides match TRBD1. With V trimmed by 5 bases and J by 5 bases, 7 bases remained unmatched. CDR1 and CDR2 from the germline V gene are SGHAT and FQNNGV. The CDR3 loop spans 15 amino acids. CDR3 sequence (DNA): TGTGCCAGCAGCCAGGGACAGGGGGAAGGTTATGGCTACACCTTC. This encodes CASSQGQGEGYGYTF. Full variable domain (rest looked up from reference TRBV11-2 and TRBJ1-2): EAGVAQSPRYKIIEKRQSVAFWCNPISGHATLYWYQQILGQGPKLLIQFQNNGVVDDSQLPKDRFSAERLKGVDSTLKIQPAKLEDSAVYLCASSQGQGEGYGYTFGSGTRLTVV.

This clonotype was found a few times. The gene calls are TRBV7-9 and TRBJ1-1; D gene ambiguous. V was shortened by 8 bases and J by 5 bases, with 9 bases between the two germline ends. This CDR3 comprises 11 residues. Germline CDR1 is SEHNR and CDR2 is FQNEAQ (reference sequence). The CDR3 spells CASSQLTEAFF. In DNA form, the CDR3 reads TGTGCCAGCTCCCAGTTGACTGAAGCTTTCTTT.

This clonotype was picked up many times. The gene calls are TRBV9 and TRBJ2-3; TRBD1 matches at 8 bases. Germline V gene lookup returns CDR1 SGDLS and CDR2 YYNGEE. The CDR3 spans 15 residues. V lost 3 bases, J lost 0 bases, and 3 bases stayed unmatched. CDR3 region: CASSGRTGSTDTQYF. The CDR3 coding sequence is TGTGCCAGCAGCGGGAGGACAGGGAGCACAGATACGCAGTATTTT.

The V gene is TRBV24-1, the J gene TRBJ1-1, with D possibly being TRBD1 (5 bases). Per germline, CDR1 KGHDR and CDR2 SFDVKD. V was pared by 7 bases and J by 4 bases, with 12 bases between. This CDR3 has 13 residues. CDR3: CATRGGGGTEAFF. Here the CDR3 DNA reads TGTGCCACCAGGGGTGGGGGGGGCACTGAAGCTTTCTTT.

V usage is TRBV6-5 and J usage is TRBJ2-7, with TRBD2 matching over 7 bases. The V and J ends lost 4 bases and 6 bases, in that order; junction bases with no gene match: 15. The germline CDR1 and CDR2 sequences are MNHEY and SVGAGI. The CDR3 is 16 amino acids. CDR3 DNA: TGTGCCAGCAGTTGGAGAGGACTAGGGTGGTCGGGCGAGCAGTACTTC. Amino acid sequence: CASSWRGLGWSGEQYF.

There are a few counts of this clonotype. The chain joins TRBV28 to TRBJ1-6; 7 bases match TRBD1. Losses at the gene ends were 7 bases for V and 10 bases for J; bases not matched to a gene: 10. This CDR3 contains 14 residues. CDR1 and CDR2 from the germline V gene are MDHEN and SYDVKM. The CDR3 reads CASIQTGRESPLHF. CDR3 bases: TGTGCCAGCATTCAGACAGGGCGCGAATCACCCCTCCACTTT.

This clonotype was counted only a few times. The gene calls are TRBV19 and TRBJ2-3, with a weak D call TRBD2 (5 bases). Germline values: CDR1 LNHDA, CDR2 SQIVND (reference sequence). This CDR3 has 14 residues. Trimming shortened V by 6 bases and J by 6 bases, and 16 bases separated the two germline ends. The DNA of the CDR3 is TGTGCCAGTAGAACCCTAGACGGGGTCGATACGCAGTATTTT. Translation gives CASRTLDGVDTQYF.

This clonotype was found a few times. The chain couples TRBV16 to TRBJ2-2; unclear D gene. Germline V gene data show CDR1 as KGHSY and CDR2 as FQNENV. The V end lost 7 bases, the J end lost 6 bases, and 9 bases lay between the germline ends. CDR3 length equals 12 residues. The CDR3 sequence: CASNKDPGELFF. In DNA form, the CDR3 reads TGTGCCAGCAACAAGGATCCCGGGGAGCTGTTTTTT.

The chain is built from TRBV7-8 and TRBJ1-2; the D gene is possibly TRBD1 (5 bases). With 5 bases removed from V and 8 bases from J, the gap between germline ends came to 18 bases. Germline CDR1 is SGHVS and CDR2 is FQNEAQ. This CDR3 contains 14 residues. The CDR3 is CASSDGTLRKGYTF. The DNA for the CDR3 is TGTGCCAGCAGCGATGGGACCCTTCGGAAAGGCTACACCTTC.

The rearrangement joins TRBV13 to TRBJ2-6; D could derive from TRBD1 or TRBD2 (5 bases each). V lost 5 bases and J lost 8, with 16 bases in between. The germline gives CDR1 PRHDT, CDR2 FYEKMQ (reference sequence). This CDR3 has 15 residues. The CDR3 coding sequence is TGTGCCAGCAGCCCTAGAGGGGTCGGGACCAACGTCCTGACTTTC. Translating gives CASSPRGVGTNVLTF.

This clonotype has at least ten counts. The V and J genes are TRBV11-2 and TRBJ1-5; D may be TRBD1 (6 bases). CDR1 is SGHAT and CDR2 is FQNNGV in the germline V gene. CDR3 size: 15 residues. V lost 5 bases and J lost 4, with 15 bases in between. The CDR3 nucleotides are TGTGCCAGCAGCCCGGGGGTTGACAGGAATCAGCCCCAGCATTTT. Translating gives CASSPGVDRNQPQHF. The full variable domain, in which reference TRBV11-2 and TRBJ1-5 provide the parts outside the CDR3, is EAGVAQSPRYKIIEKRQSVAFWCNPISGHATLYWYQQILGQGPKLLIQFQNNGVVDDSQLPKDRFSAERLKGVDSTLKIQPAKLEDSAVYLCASSPGVDRNQPQHFGDGTRLSIL.

As regards this clonotype: An end of the junction does not agree with germline; a read error may underlie this. The rearrangement links TRBV2 to TRBJ2-3; the D call may be TRBD1 or TRBD2 (6 bases each). CDR3 length equals 19 residues. Germline V gives CDR1 SNHLY, CDR2 FYNNEI. CDR3 nucleotide sequence: TGTGCCAGCAGTGAGGGGGGCCTCTTTGCGAGGATTAGCACAGATACGCGGTATTTT. This gives the protein CASSEGGLFARISTDTRYF.

The sample holds many counts of this clonotype. The chain has TRBV7-2 and TRBJ2-3; no reliable D call. Trimming left V 2 bases short and J 2 bases short, with 8 bases between. The CDR3 length is 14 residues. CDR1 SGHTA and CDR2 FQGNSA come from the germline V gene. CDR3 loop: CASSLQVNTDTQYF. DNA of the CDR3: TGTGCCAGCAGCTTACAGGTCAACACAGATACGCAGTATTTT.

The chain carries TRBV11-2 and TRBJ1-6; TRBD1 matches at 7 bases. The CDR3 loop spans 16 amino acids. CDR1 is SGHAT, CDR2 FQNNGV, per germline. J was trimmed by 7 bases and V by 0 bases; bases with no gene match: 6. The CDR3 bases are TGTGCCAGCAGCTTAGATCTTGGGACAGCGAATTCACCCCTCCACTTT. Protein: CASSLDLGTANSPLHF.

Points on this clonotype: A clone one base away is much larger, so this may be a read error. The V gene is TRBV6-2 or TRBV6-3, the J gene TRBJ2-6; D unresolved. The CDR3 spans 14 residues. Germline loops: CDR1 MNHEY, CDR2 SVGEGT. As DNA, the CDR3 is TGTGCCGGCAGGCATAACTCTGGGGCCAACGTCCTGACTTTC. As protein: CAGRHNSGANVLTF.

As regards this clonotype: One junction end does not reproduce the germline sequence, and a read error may be involved. V gene TRBV20-1 combines with J gene TRBJ2-5, with D unclear. CDR1 and CDR2 (germline): DFQATT, SNEGSKA (reference sequence). The CDR3 is made up of 14 amino acids. As DNA, the CDR3 is TGCAGTGCTGGAGATTTGGTTGATCAAGAGACCCAGTACTTC. Its protein is CSAGDLVDQETQYF.

Ten or more counts support this clonotype. The V call is TRBV20-1, the J call TRBJ2-3, with TRBD2 matching over 12 bases. Losses at the gene ends were 3 bases for V and 8 bases for J; bases not matched to a gene: 9. This CDR3 has 15 amino acids. The germline V gene has CDR1 DFQATT and CDR2 SNEGSKA (reference sequence). CDR3 sequence: CSARASGGAMGTQYF. CDR3 sequence (DNA): TGCAGTGCTAGGGCTAGCGGGGGGGCAATGGGTACGCAGTATTTT.

J is TRBJ1-6 and V is TRBV6-5, with 8 bases fitting TRBD1. Germline-derived CDR1 and CDR2 are MNHEY and SVGAGI. The CDR3 is made up of 15 amino acids. V shed 0 bases and J 10 bases; nucleotides not matched to a gene: 5. CDR3 protein: CASSYSQGASSPLHF. The CDR3 DNA is TGTGCCAGCAGTTACTCCCAGGGGGCGAGCTCACCCCTCCACTTT.

Ten or more counts support this clonotype. The CDR3 DNA sequence: TGTGCCAGCAGTTACCTCCAGGGCGCTGGCTACACCTTC. Translated, it gives CASSYLQGAGYTF. The chain combines TRBV6-6 with TRBJ1-2; the D gene is possibly TRBD1 (5 bases). The CDR3 has 13 residues. Germline V gene data show CDR1 as MNHNY and CDR2 as SVGAGI (reference sequence). Trimming took off 2 bases at V and 7 bases at J, with 11 bases between the two ends.